This T cell receptor beta chain was sequenced during a study of shared T cell receptors in the human thymus. Clones were read by immunoSEQ multiplex PCR, and TCRdb kept only the in-frame ones, dropping some. This sample has about 610,000 clones, with 88% found just once. V lost 2 bases and J 1 base, leaving 8 bases between the germline ends. The CDR3 sequence is 14 residues long. Germline lookup yields CDR1 KGHSH and CDR2 LQKENI. The sample was also linked to a second study, of human thymus T cells. That study reports: Thymic resections from corrective heart surgery supplied the tissue.

The chain has TRBV18 and TRBJ2-5; tentatively, D is TRBD1 (5 bases). The TCR comes from a boy in the first two years of life with a congenital heart defect. Sequenced sample: thymocytes. The CDR3 DNA sequence: TGTGCCAGCTCACCAAGGGGTACCCAAGAGACCCAGTACTTC. Amino acids: CASSPRGTQETQYF. Filled out from reference TRBV18 and TRBJ2-5, the complete variable domain reads NAGVMQNPRHLVRRRGQEARLRCSPMKGHSHVYWYRQLPEEGLKFMVYLQKENIIDESGMPKERFSAEFPKEGPSILRIQQVVRGDSAAYFCASSPRGTQETQYFGPGTRLLVL.